The source of this T cell receptor beta chain is a study of identical twins. TCRdb reprocessed the 5' RACE reads with MiXCR, giving one entry per CDR3 protein. Of roughly 570,000 distinct CDR3 sequences in the sample, 9.6% were seen once. V was pared by 1 base and J by 1 base, with 6 bases of the junction left unmatched. The CDR3 contains 15 residues. Germline V gene data show CDR1 as DFQATT and CDR2 as SNEGSKA (reference sequence). These data also featured in a second study, about yellow fever vaccine responses in identical twins.

The sequence was obtained from a woman between 18 and 30 years old in good health. The rearrangement uses TRBV20-1 and TRBJ2-5; 7 bases match TRBD2. The sequencing input was PBMCs. CDR3: CSARVERGIQETQYF. The CDR3 nucleotides are TGCAGTGCTAGAGTGGAGCGGGGTATCCAAGAGACCCAGTACTTC.